The following is a TCR beta chain sequence with its context. The clone's antigen remains unknown. One base away there is no much larger clone; base qualities are not given. TCRbeta CDR3 regions were amplified from genomic DNA using the immunoSEQ Assay, a bias-controlled multiplex PCR. The paper's processing steps were these. The number of nucleated cells in each sample was estimated from the amplification of reference gene primers within the assay. To quantify the absolute abundance of each unique TCRbeta CDR3 rearrangement, sequence reads were collapsed and filtered. For each sample, productive Simpson clonality was calculated as the square root of Simpson's diversity index across productive rearrangements. The table was pulled from immuneACCESS by TCRdb, which kept in-frame rearrangements only. Such tables lose some clones; where checked, under half of the loss comes from unresolved V genes, and the rest has no known cause. That table supplies the V and J calls and clone size; D and trimming were determined from the DNA. Counted in this sample were around 370,000 clones; about 88% of them appeared once. More than 5.5% of the sample rests with the top ten.

V sheds 1 base and J sheds 4 bases, leaving 11 bases between their ends. The cysteine opens and the phenylalanine closes a CDR3 of 15 amino acids. Only the CDR3 region is kept as DNA, spanning 45 bases read in frame from base 1. From a lookup of the germline V gene (reference sequence), CDR1 and CDR2 are SEHNR and FQNEAQ. The record originates from a study of blood T cell repertoires in COVID-19 (dated by TCRdb to about 2020). With regard to the full study: Samples from collaborators originated in the United States, Italy and Spain and spanned both the acute and convalescent phases of COVID-19. The prospective study material was composed of cDNA or gDNA derived from T cells, B-cell-depleted T cells, or PBMCs. Subjects who had been exposed to COVID-19, were actively infected with it, or had recovered from it provided the deeply sampled blood TCRbeta repertoires that made up the dataset. The repertoires were released in a freely available public database meant as a resource for research on the immune response to SARS-CoV-2. Samples came from the ongoing ImmuneRACE study (first 160 participants) plus 1,254 subjects from 6 global collaborators. A de-identified subject ID, COVID-19 status, age in years and sex were almost always included in the sample metadata. Where available, HLA class I and class II types were taken from metadata supplied by the sample provider and were not determined by assay-based typing.

Overall study results and their limits: The quantity of clinical and demographic metadata differed by source and by participant and was supplied without curation.

At one collaborating source in Seattle, patients were enrolled during active infection and were followed longitudinally through the course of disease. Whole blood was collected in K2EDTA tubes by collaborating institutions according to the institutions' own protocols. Collaborator samples were shipped for TCRbeta analysis as frozen whole blood, isolated PBMCs, or DNA extracted from either sample type. This receptor was taken from a woman in her 70s with COVID-19, enrolled during active disease. The sequence links TRBV7-9 to TRBJ1-5; the D gene is possibly TRBD1, with 6 bases matching. Sequencing used peripheral blood. Read as DNA, the sequence is TGTGCCAGCAGCTTAGGAGGACAGCCTAATCAGCCCCAGCATTTT. This codes for CASSLGGQPNQPQHF.